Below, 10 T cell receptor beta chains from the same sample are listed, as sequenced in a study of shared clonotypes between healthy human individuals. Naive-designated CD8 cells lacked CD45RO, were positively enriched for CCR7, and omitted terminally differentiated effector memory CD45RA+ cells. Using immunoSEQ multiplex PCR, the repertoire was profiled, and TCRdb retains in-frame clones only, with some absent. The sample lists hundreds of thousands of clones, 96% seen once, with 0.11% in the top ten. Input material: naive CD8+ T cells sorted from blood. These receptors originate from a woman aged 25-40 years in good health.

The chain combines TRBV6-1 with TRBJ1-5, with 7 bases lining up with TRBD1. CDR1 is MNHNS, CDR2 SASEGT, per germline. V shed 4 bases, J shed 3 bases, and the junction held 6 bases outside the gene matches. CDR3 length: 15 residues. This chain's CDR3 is CASSVWTGANQPQHF. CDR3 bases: TGTGCCAGCAGTGTCTGGACAGGCGCCAATCAGCCCCAGCATTTT.

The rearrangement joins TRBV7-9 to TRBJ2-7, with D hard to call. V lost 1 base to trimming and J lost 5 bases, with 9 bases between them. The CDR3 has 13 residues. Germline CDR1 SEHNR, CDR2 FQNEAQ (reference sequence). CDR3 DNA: TGTGCCAGCAGCTTAGTTTCAGGCCACGAGCAGTACTTC. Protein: CASSLVSGHEQYF.

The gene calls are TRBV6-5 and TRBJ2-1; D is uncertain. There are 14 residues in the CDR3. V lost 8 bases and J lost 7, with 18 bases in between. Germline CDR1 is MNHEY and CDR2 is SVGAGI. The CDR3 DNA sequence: TGTGCCAGCGGAAGCAGCGATAGTATGAATGAGCAGTTCTTC. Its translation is CASGSSDSMNEQFF.

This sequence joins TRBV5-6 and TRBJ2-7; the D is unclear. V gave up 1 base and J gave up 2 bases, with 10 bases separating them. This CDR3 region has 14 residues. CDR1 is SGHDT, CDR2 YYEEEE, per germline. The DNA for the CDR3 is TGTGCCAGCAGCTTGTATCGGTCCCCCTACGAGCAGTACTTC. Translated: CASSLYRSPYEQYF.

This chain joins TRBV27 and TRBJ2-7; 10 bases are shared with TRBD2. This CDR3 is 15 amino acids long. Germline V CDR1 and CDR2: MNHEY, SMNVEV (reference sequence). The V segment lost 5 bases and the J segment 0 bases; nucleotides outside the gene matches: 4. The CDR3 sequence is CASSPKREGSYEQYF. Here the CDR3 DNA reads TGTGCCAGCAGTCCTAAGCGGGAGGGCTCCTACGAGCAGTACTTC.

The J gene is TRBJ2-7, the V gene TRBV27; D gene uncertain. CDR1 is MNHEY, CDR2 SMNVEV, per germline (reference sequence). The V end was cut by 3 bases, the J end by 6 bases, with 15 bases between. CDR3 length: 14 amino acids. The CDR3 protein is CASSFGSDNSEQYF. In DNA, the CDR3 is TGTGCCAGCAGTTTTGGTAGTGATAATTCCGAGCAGTACTTC.

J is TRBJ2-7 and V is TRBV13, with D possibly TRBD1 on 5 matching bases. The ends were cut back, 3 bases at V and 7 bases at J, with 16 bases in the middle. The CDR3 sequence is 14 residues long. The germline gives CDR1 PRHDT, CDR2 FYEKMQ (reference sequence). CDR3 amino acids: CASSFSGSVWEQYF. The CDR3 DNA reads TGTGCCAGCAGCTTTTCAGGGTCTGTTTGGGAGCAGTACTTC.

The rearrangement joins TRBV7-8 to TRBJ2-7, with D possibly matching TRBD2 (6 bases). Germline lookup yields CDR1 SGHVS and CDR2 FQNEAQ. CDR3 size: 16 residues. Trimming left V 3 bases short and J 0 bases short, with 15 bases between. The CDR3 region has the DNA TGTGCCAGCAGCTTCGGTGTAGCGGCGAGCTCCTACGAGCAGTACTTC. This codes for CASSFGVAASSYEQYF.

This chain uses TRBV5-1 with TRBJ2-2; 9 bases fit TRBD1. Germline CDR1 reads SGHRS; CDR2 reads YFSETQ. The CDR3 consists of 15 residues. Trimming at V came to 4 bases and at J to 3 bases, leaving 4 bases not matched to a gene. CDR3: CASSTGDRDTGELFF. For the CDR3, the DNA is TGCGCCAGCAGCACCGGGGACAGGGACACCGGGGAGCTGTTTTTT.

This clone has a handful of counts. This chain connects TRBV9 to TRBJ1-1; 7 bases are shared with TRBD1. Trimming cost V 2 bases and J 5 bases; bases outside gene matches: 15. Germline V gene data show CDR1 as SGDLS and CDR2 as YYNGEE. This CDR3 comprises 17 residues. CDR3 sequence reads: CASSVLTGTIRGTEAFF. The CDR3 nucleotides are TGTGCCAGCAGCGTCTTGACAGGGACGATAAGGGGGACTGAAGCTTTCTTT.